The 21 T cell receptor beta chains below all came from one sample that was sequenced in a study of T-cell memory formation after mild COVID-19. TCRdb itself ran the 5' RACE reads through MiXCR, one entry per CDR3 protein. The table has 340,000 or so distinct CDR3 sequences, around 13% seen once. The sequencing sample was made of PBMCs or a T cell subset sorted from them (not recorded which). The receptors shown here come from a man aged 18-30 years who had mild COVID-19 (a few samples of this study predate the infection). Cell type and time point are not known.

This chain uses TRBV24-1 with TRBJ2-5; D possibly corresponds to TRBD1 (6 bases). The germline gives CDR1 KGHDR, CDR2 SFDVKD. Trimming removed 4 bases from V and 2 bases from J, with 16 bases in between. The CDR3 has 16 residues. Written as DNA, the CDR3 is TGTGCCACCAGTGACCGGGGAACAGGGAGACAAGAGACCCAGTACTTC. It is translated as CATSDRGTGRQETQYF.

In this sample, this clonotype turned up many times. This sequence joins TRBV4-1 and TRBJ2-1; TRBD1 agrees at 11 bases. With V trimmed by 6 bases and J by 7 bases, 5 bases remained unmatched. The CDR3 loop spans 14 amino acids. The germline CDR1 and CDR2 sequences are MGHRA and YSYEKL. CDR3 in DNA: TGCGCCAGCAGGGGGACAGGGGGTAAAAATGAGCAGTTCTTC. It encodes CASRGTGGKNEQFF.

The J gene is TRBJ2-1, the V gene TRBV7-2; the D is unclear. With 5 bases removed from V and 0 bases from J, the gap between germline ends came to 5 bases. This CDR3 has 13 amino acids. The germline gives CDR1 SGHTA, CDR2 FQGNSA. CDR3 loop: CASSGPSYNEQFF. The CDR3 nucleotides are TGTGCCAGCAGCGGGCCCTCCTACAATGAGCAGTTCTTC. Filled out from reference TRBV7-2 and TRBJ2-1, the complete variable domain reads GAGVSQSPSNKVTEKGKDVELRCDPISGHTALYWYRQSLGQGLEFLIYFQGNSAPDKSGLPSDRFSAERTGGSVSTLTIQRTQQEDSAVYLCASSGPSYNEQFFGPGTRLTVL.

The chain carries TRBV2 and TRBJ1-2; perhaps TRBD1 as D (5 bases). V was pared by 8 bases and J by 4 bases, with 17 bases between. The CDR3 is made up of 14 amino acids. Germline assignment: CDR1 SNHLY and CDR2 FYNNEI. CDR3 sequence reads: CASGHARTGYGYTF. The CDR3 nucleotides read TGTGCCAGCGGACACGCCCGGACGGGCTATGGCTACACCTTC.

This clonotype was seen a handful of times. The chain recombines TRBV4-2 with TRBJ1-1; the D gene is possibly TRBD1 (6 bases). V lost 0 bases to trimming and J lost 0 bases, with 20 bases between them. The CDR3 has 19 residues. The V gene's germline CDR1 is LGHNA and CDR2 YNFKEQ. In DNA form, the CDR3 reads TGTGCCAGCAGCCAAGATATGGGGGCGTTGGGTTTATTGAACACTGAAGCTTTCTTT. Residues: CASSQDMGALGLLNTEAFF.

This clonotype was counted a few times. The gene calls are TRBV7-2 and TRBJ2-7; D is perhaps TRBD1 (6 bases). CDR3 length: 13 amino acids. V was clipped by 3 bases and J by 3 bases, with 9 bases between them. CDR1 and CDR2 from the germline V gene are SGHTA and FQGNSA. The CDR3 bases are TGTGCCAGCAGCTTGAAGACAGGCTACGAGCAGTACGTC. Its protein is CASSLKTGYEQYV.

J is TRBJ2-3 and V is TRBV5-1; TRBD1 might be the D (5 bases). The germline V gene has CDR1 SGHRS and CDR2 YFSETQ. Trimming removed 0 bases at V and 5 bases at J, with 13 bases between. This CDR3 is built from 15 residues. CDR3 sequence: CASSLAGQGGDTQYF. The DNA of the CDR3 is TGCGCCAGCAGCTTGGCCGGGCAGGGCGGAGATACGCAGTATTTT.

This clonotype was seen at least ten times. The J gene is TRBJ2-1, the V gene TRBV5-1; the D is unclear. V dropped 0 bases and J dropped 2 bases, with 6 bases sitting between them. The CDR3 has 14 amino acids. Germline-derived CDR1 and CDR2 are SGHRS and YFSETQ. The CDR3 coding sequence is TGCGCCAGCAGCTTGGCCGTGACCTACAATGAGCAGTTCTTC. As protein: CASSLAVTYNEQFF.

This clonotype was found many times. The chain carries TRBV7-9 and TRBJ1-1; tentative D call: TRBD1 (6 bases). Germline V lookup: CDR1 SEHNR, CDR2 FQNEAQ (reference sequence). The ends were cut back, 6 bases at V and 3 bases at J, with 11 bases in the middle. This CDR3 contains 13 residues. In DNA form, the CDR3 reads TGTGCCAGCAGTTTAAGGGGGGACACTGAAGCTTTCTTT. Protein product: CASSLRGDTEAFF.

The chain employs TRBV27 and TRBJ2-5, with D maybe TRBD1 (8 bases). The V and J ends lost 6 bases and 4 bases respectively, with 15 bases between them. The CDR3 covers 14 residues. In germline, CDR1 is MNHEY, CDR2 SMNVEV (reference sequence). CDR3: CASSLQGGLETQYF. Here the CDR3 DNA reads TGTGCCAGCAGCCTACAGGGGGGGTTAGAGACCCAGTACTTC.

This clonotype was detected only a few times. This chain links TRBV28 with TRBJ1-1; tentative D call: TRBD1 (5 bases). Per germline, CDR1 MDHEN and CDR2 SYDVKM. The CDR3 totals 12 residues. V was trimmed by 10 bases and J by 8 bases, leaving 17 bases between them. The DNA of the CDR3 is TGTGCCACCCGCCTCGGGGGGACCGAAGCTTTCTTT. This gives the protein CATRLGGTEAFF.

In its sample, this clonotype was seen a few times. The genes are TRBV15 and TRBJ1-4; D unclear. This CDR3 has 16 residues. Germline lookup yields CDR1 LNHNV and CDR2 YYDKDF (reference sequence). Trimming stripped 0 bases from V and 2 bases from J, with 10 bases between. This chain's CDR3 is CATSRDSGATNEKLFF. In DNA, the CDR3 is TGTGCCACCAGCAGAGATAGCGGCGCCACTAATGAAAAACTGTTTTTT.

This clonotype was recorded at least ten times. The V and J genes are TRBV19 and TRBJ1-1; D uncertain. Germline V gene sequence: CDR1 LNHDA, CDR2 SQIVND (reference sequence). The CDR3 has 18 amino acids. V dropped 1 base and J dropped 4 bases, with 22 bases sitting between them. The DNA for the CDR3 is TGTGCCAGTAGTATAGCCCCTATAAGACGAACTCGAAGCACTGAAGCTTTCTTT. Its translation is CASSIAPIRRTRSTEAFF.

The V gene is TRBV5-6, the J gene TRBJ1-1; a weak D match, TRBD1 (5 bases). CDR1 and CDR2 (germline): SGHDT, YYEEEE. V dropped 4 bases and J dropped 10 bases, with 17 bases sitting between them. The CDR3 totals 13 residues. Written as DNA, the CDR3 is TGTGCCAGCAGCCTAGGGACGGCTTTAGGAGCTTTCTTT. Its translation: CASSLGTALGAFF.

This clonotype showed up just a few times. The chain is built from TRBV5-1 and TRBJ2-4, with 9 bases that match TRBD1. Germline V gene lookup returns CDR1 SGHRS and CDR2 YFSETQ. V lost 4 bases and J lost 5; bases outside the gene matches: 10. There are 16 residues in the CDR3. The CDR3 region has the DNA TGCGCCAGCAGCCGGCAACAGGGGGCTGGGGAAAACATTCAGTACTTC. Protein: CASSRQQGAGENIQYF.

The chain is built from TRBV7-2 and TRBJ2-1; 10 bases match TRBD2. The V segment lost 0 bases and the J segment 7 bases; nucleotides outside the gene matches: 12. Germline-derived CDR1 and CDR2 are SGHTA and FQGNSA. This CDR3 has 18 residues. The CDR3 nucleotides read TGTGCCAGCAGCTTAGCGATAGGTGGAGCGGGGGGGAGAAATGAGCAGTTCTTC. Translating gives CASSLAIGGAGGRNEQFF.

This sequence joins TRBV5-1 and TRBJ2-6; D unclear. V was pared by 6 bases and J by 2 bases, with 9 bases between. This CDR3 is built from 14 residues. CDR1 and CDR2 from the germline V gene are SGHRS and YFSETQ. The CDR3 region is CASTWVTGANVLTF. The CDR3 DNA reads TGCGCCAGCACTTGGGTAACTGGGGCCAACGTCCTGACTTTC.

The chain employs TRBV13 and TRBJ1-1, with TRBD1 matching over 7 bases. Germline CDR1 PRHDT, CDR2 FYEKMQ (reference sequence). The J segment lost 2 bases and the V segment lost 8 bases, leaving 8 bases of the junction unmatched. The CDR3 covers 14 residues. The CDR3 coding sequence is TGTGCCAGCGGGGCGGGACAGCCAAACACTGAAGCTTTCTTT. Translating gives CASGAGQPNTEAFF. The whole variable domain, remainder taken from reference TRBV13 and TRBJ1-1, is AAGVIQSPRHLIKEKRETATLKCYPIPRHDTVYWYQQGPGQDPQFLISFYEKMQSDKGSIPDRFSAQQFSDYHSELNMSSLELGDSALYFCASGAGQPNTEAFFGQGTRLTVV.

The CDR3 loop reads CASSPGFYIEAFF. In nucleotides, the CDR3 is TGTGCCAGCAGTCCCGGATTTTATATTGAAGCTTTCTTT. V usage is TRBV12-3 or TRBV12-4 and J usage is TRBJ1-1; D uncertain. The CDR3 is made up of 13 amino acids. V was shortened by 5 bases and J by 7 bases, with 14 bases between the two germline ends.

CDR3: CAISSLAGGNNEQFF. The CDR3 DNA sequence: TGTGCCATCAGCTCCCTAGCGGGGGGGAACAATGAGCAGTTCTTC. V usage is TRBV10-3 and J usage is TRBJ2-1; TRBD2 matches 12 bases. The CDR3 runs to 15 residues. V shed 6 bases and J 5 bases; nucleotides not matched to a gene: 5. Germline CDR1 reads ENHRY; CDR2 reads SYGVKD.

V gene TRBV6-1 combines with J gene TRBJ1-1; TRBD1 might be the D (5 bases). V was cut by 7 bases and J by 3 bases, with 18 bases left in between. This CDR3 has 15 residues. CDR1 and CDR2 (germline): MNHNS, SASEGT. In nucleotides, the CDR3 is TGTGCCAGCACTGCCGGCCGCGGAGGGGACACTGAAGCTTTCTTT. It is translated as CASTAGRGGDTEAFF.